This entry concerns a single TCR beta chain. As yet, its antigen is unknown. Expressed TCRB transcripts were sequenced, since all the RNA that had been isolated was reverse transcribed. Only in-frame clones appear in the TCRdb table, and some are missing; sequencing was by immunoSEQ multiplex PCR. The sample lists about 140,000 clones, less than 9% occurring once. This specimen comes from a study of beta chain features in type 1 diabetes. For the study at large: Across every sample, some 110 million sorted cells were examined in total. The study, taken as a whole, reports: An over-representation of cells with high TCR expression could result from cDNA sequencing. Researchers reported that naive, central memory and Treg TCRB repertoires appeared more similar in patients than in healthy donors. Type 1 diabetes patients showed fewer insertions and more deletions at VDJ junctions.

There are 14 residues in the CDR3. Trimming cost V 2 bases and J 2 bases, with 10 bases left between them. The germline V gene encodes CDR1 SEHNR and CDR2 FQNEAQ (reference sequence). This receptor was obtained from a woman in her 30s in good health. Sample: central memory CD4+ T cells from blood. The V and J genes are TRBV7-9 and TRBJ2-7, with D perhaps matching TRBD2 (5 bases). CDR3 sequence reads: CASSLTASPYEQYF. The CDR3 nucleotides are TGTGCCAGCAGCTTAACGGCTAGCCCCTACGAGCAGTACTTC.